The 17 T cell receptor beta chains listed next were all sequenced from one sample in a study of T cells in Graves' hyperthyroidism and ophthalmopathy. Amplified TCR beta CDR3 regions derived from RNA transcripts. An initial round of RT-PCR targeting the TCR CDR3 relied on the HTBI primer set. Each CDR3 protein is one row after TCRdb ran MiXCR on the multiplex PCR reads. The sample yields approximately 300,000 distinct CDR3 sequences, roughly 15% seen once. The sample comprised blood. Receptor source: a man aged 30-40 years with Graves' hyperthyroidism.

This clonotype appeared many times. The V call is TRBV5-1, the J call TRBJ2-7; no definite D call. Germline CDR1 is SGHRS and CDR2 is YFSETQ. V was shortened by 0 bases and J by 3 bases, with 10 bases between the two germline ends. The CDR3 has 14 residues. CDR3 DNA: TGCGCCAGCAGCTTGGAGACGGTCCTCTACGAGCAGTACTTC. Translating it yields CASSLETVLYEQYF.

In this sample, this clonotype turned up many times. The genes are TRBV11-1 and TRBJ1-2; TRBD1 matches at 7 bases. Germline V gives CDR1 SGHAT, CDR2 FQDESV (reference sequence). With 5 bases clipped from V and 8 bases from J, the junction kept 8 bases outside the gene matches. This CDR3 contains 13 residues. The CDR3 is CASSPDRLRGYTF. The DNA for the CDR3 is TGTGCCAGCAGCCCGGACAGGCTTCGGGGCTACACCTTC.

The J gene is TRBJ2-1, the V gene TRBV20-1; 8 nucleotides align to TRBD2. From germline, CDR1 is DFQATT and CDR2 SNEGSKA (reference sequence). This CDR3 has 16 residues. With 4 bases clipped from V and 2 bases from J, the junction kept 10 bases outside the gene matches. The CDR3 coding sequence is TGCAGTGCTAAGAGTGGGGCGGGAGGCGCCTACAATGAGCAGTTCTTC. It encodes CSAKSGAGGAYNEQFF.

A remark on this clonotype: The junction does not match germline at one end; this may be a read error. The CDR3 spells CASSSDTKTSIDTQYF. The CDR3 DNA reads as TGTGCCAGCAGCTCGGACACAAAAACTAGCATAGATACGCAGTATTTT. The chain has TRBV11-2 and TRBJ2-3; D possibly corresponds to TRBD2 (6 bases). This CDR3 contains 16 residues. Germline V gene lookup returns CDR1 SGHAT and CDR2 FQNNGV.

This clonotype was observed a few times. This chain connects TRBV28 to TRBJ2-1; D is possibly TRBD1 or TRBD2 (7 bases each). V shed 10 bases and J shed 3 bases, with 19 bases lying between them. The CDR3 covers 15 residues. Per the germline V gene, CDR1 is MDHEN and CDR2 is SYDVKM. Here the CDR3 DNA reads TGTGCCACCACAGGGGCGGGAGATAGCTACAATGAGCAGTTCTTC. Translation: CATTGAGDSYNEQFF.

Ten or more counts support this clonotype. The V gene is TRBV20-1, the J gene TRBJ2-1; D remains ambiguous. V lost 5 bases to trimming and J lost 8 bases, with 7 bases between them. CDR3 size: 10 residues. In germline, CDR1 is DFQATT, CDR2 SNEGSKA (reference sequence). The CDR3 here is CSAAMDEQFF. The CDR3 DNA reads TGCAGTGCTGCCATGGATGAGCAGTTCTTC.

In its sample, this clonotype was seen many times. The chain employs TRBV2 and TRBJ2-5; no clear D gene. Trimming cost V 2 bases and J 3 bases, with 10 bases left between them. Germline V gene data show CDR1 as SNHLY and CDR2 as FYNNEI. CDR3 length equals 14 residues. CDR3 amino acids: CASSELPTEETQYF. CDR3 nucleotide sequence: TGTGCCAGCAGTGAACTTCCTACTGAAGAGACCCAGTACTTC. The whole variable domain, remainder taken from reference TRBV2 and TRBJ2-5, is EPEVTQTPSHQVTQMGQEVILRCVPISNHLYFYWYRQILGQKVEFLVSFYNNEISEKSEIFDDQFSVERPDGSNFTLKIRSTKLEDSAMYFCASSELPTEETQYFGPGTRLLVL.

The chain employs TRBV7-2 and TRBJ2-3, with 8 bases that match TRBD1. This CDR3 comprises 16 residues. CDR1 SGHTA and CDR2 FQGNSA come from the germline V gene. V gave up 2 bases and J gave up 1 base; unmatched junction bases: 5. The CDR3 spells CASSLRQGIRTDTQYF. As DNA, the CDR3 is TGTGCCAGCAGCTTACGACAGGGGATACGCACAGATACGCAGTATTTT.

This clonotype was recorded a few times. The chain employs TRBV27 and TRBJ1-2; D may be TRBD1 (5 bases). The CDR3 is 15 amino acids. V dropped 5 bases and J dropped 7 bases, with 20 bases sitting between them. The germline V gene encodes CDR1 MNHEY and CDR2 SMNVEV (reference sequence). CDR3 DNA: TGTGCCAGCAGTACTTTTTCTCAGGGTTTCAGTGGCTACACCTTC. Its protein product is CASSTFSQGFSGYTF.

This clonotype was detected a few times. The gene calls are TRBV6-1 and TRBJ2-1, with D maybe TRBD1 (6 bases). Germline CDR1 MNHNS, CDR2 SASEGT. V lost 7 bases and J 15 bases, leaving 25 bases between the germline ends. The CDR3 contains 14 residues. The CDR3 DNA sequence: TGTGCCAGCAATCTGGGACAAGGCAACTTTCGGGCGTTCTTC. It translates to CASNLGQGNFRAFF.

In this sample, this clonotype turned up many times. This chain joins TRBV29-1 and TRBJ1-1; 7 bases are shared with TRBD1. V lost 4 bases to trimming and J lost 2 bases; unmatched junction nucleotides: 7. CDR1 SQVTM and CDR2 ANQGSEA come from the germline V gene. The CDR3 totals 14 residues. The CDR3 DNA reads TGCAGCGTTGGGTACAGGGGCCTAAACACTGAAGCTTTCTTT. Translated, it gives CSVGYRGLNTEAFF.

In the case of this clonotype: A clone one base away is much larger, so this may be a read error. The rearrangement uses TRBV3-1 and TRBJ1-1; 7 bases line up with TRBD1. Germline CDR1 and CDR2: LGHDT and YNNKEL (reference sequence). The CDR3 extends over 14 amino acids. Here the CDR3 reads CASSTNRGFTGAFF. DNA of the CDR3: TGTGCCAGCAGCACAAACAGGGGTTTCACTGGAGCTTTCTTT.

There are many counts of this clonotype. This chain links TRBV6-5 with TRBJ1-2; D uncertain. Germline assignment: CDR1 MNHEY and CDR2 SVGAGI. V was clipped by 0 bases and J by 0 bases, with 14 bases between them. The CDR3 contains 17 residues. As DNA, the CDR3 is TGTGCCAGCAGTTACTCGAGAGTTGGAGGCGCTAACTATGGCTACACCTTC. Translated: CASSYSRVGGANYGYTF.

This clonotype showed up many times. This chain connects TRBV3-1 to TRBJ2-5, with D perhaps assigned TRBD1 or TRBD2 (5 bases each). This CDR3 region has 13 residues. Germline V lookup: CDR1 LGHDT, CDR2 YNNKEL (reference sequence). V was cut by 4 bases and J by 7 bases, with 13 bases left in between. CDR3 region: CASSLEGTGTQYF. As DNA, the CDR3 is TGTGCCAGCAGCCTTGAGGGGACGGGGACCCAGTACTTC.

The chain employs TRBV24-1 and TRBJ1-1; no reliable D call. Germline V CDR1 and CDR2: KGHDR, SFDVKD. Trimming removed 6 bases at V and 1 base at J, with 8 bases between. This CDR3 is 13 amino acids long. The CDR3 DNA reads TGTGCCACCAGTCTTAGCGCGAACACTGAAGCTTTCTTT. It yields the protein CATSLSANTEAFF.

The sample holds many counts of this clonotype. The chain combines TRBV7-3 with TRBJ1-2, with TRBD1 matching over 7 bases. J lost 4 bases, V lost 5 bases, and 10 bases had no gene match. The CDR3 length is 15 residues. Looked up from germline, CDR1 is SGHTA and CDR2 is FQGTGA. The CDR3 nucleotides are TGTGCCAGCAGCCGTACAGGGGATGGGCTCTATGGCTACACCTTC. Its protein product is CASSRTGDGLYGYTF.

This clonotype appeared many times. V usage is TRBV24-1 and J usage is TRBJ2-3, with D perhaps being TRBD1 or TRBD2 (6 bases each). CDR3 length equals 16 residues. Per the germline V gene, CDR1 is KGHDR and CDR2 is SFDVKD. V lost 5 bases, J lost 5 bases, and 19 bases lay in between. The CDR3 spells CATSVPRGRLEDTQYF. The CDR3 nucleotides read TGTGCCACCAGTGTCCCCCGGGGGCGGTTGGAAGATACGCAGTATTTT.